This T cell receptor (beta chain) derives from a study of CXCR3-negative and CXCR3-positive naive CD8 T cells. Study-wide findings and caveats: Relative to CXCR3-negative naive cells, CXCR3-positive naive cells had more hydrophobic TRB CDR3s.

The libraries of TRB cDNA were prepared using 5' RACE with UMI labels. TCRdb reprocessed the 5' RACE reads and reports one entry per CDR3 protein, with no DNA. The listing contains roughly 61,000 distinct CDR3 sequences. The CDR3 loop spans 13 amino acids. Germline CDR1 reads SGHDN; CDR2 reads FVKESK. In the case of this clonotype: The antigen remains unidentified.

Sample: naive CXCR3+ CD8+ T cells from blood. Subset described: CD45RO-CCR7+CD27+CD95- naive CD8+ T cells expressing CXCR3 (TNR3+). The TCR sequence derives from a human donor in good health. Some clones in this sample may be carry-over from other donors' samples. V and J are TRBV14 and TRBJ2-7. The CDR3 spells CASSLRSPYEQYF.